The clone carrying this TCR beta chain was seen a few times. Its antigen is undetermined. The CDR3 runs 14 residues. Germline-derived CDR1 and CDR2 are SQVTM and ANQGSEA. Trimming shortened V by 7 bases and J by 5 bases, and 20 bases separated the two germline ends. The primer mix had 60 Vbeta and 13 Jbeta primers. Sequenced by immunoSEQ multiplex PCR; TCRdb stores in-frame clones only, minus some. Among under 250,000 clones, 60% to 80% were seen once, and the ten largest hold roughly 1.9%. This record belongs to a study of cytomegalovirus exposure and HLA in healthy donors. Study-wide points: For most subjects, TCR beta sequences were reported to predict HLA-A and HLA-B alleles with accuracy. Most TCR sequences were uncommon, yet certain public TCRs appeared in many donors. Researchers reported from a later analysis that most CMV-associated TCR beta chains appeared HLA-restricted. CMV serostatus was the sole immune exposure data available.

The TCR originated in a male donor in good health and CMV-seronegative. The sample taken for sequencing was PBMCs. This sequence joins TRBV29-1 and TRBJ2-5, with a tentative D call TRBD2 (6 bases). CDR3 nucleotide sequence: TGCAGCGCTACCGCGGGTCCTGGGAGGGAGACCCAGTACTTC. Translating gives CSATAGPGRETQYF.